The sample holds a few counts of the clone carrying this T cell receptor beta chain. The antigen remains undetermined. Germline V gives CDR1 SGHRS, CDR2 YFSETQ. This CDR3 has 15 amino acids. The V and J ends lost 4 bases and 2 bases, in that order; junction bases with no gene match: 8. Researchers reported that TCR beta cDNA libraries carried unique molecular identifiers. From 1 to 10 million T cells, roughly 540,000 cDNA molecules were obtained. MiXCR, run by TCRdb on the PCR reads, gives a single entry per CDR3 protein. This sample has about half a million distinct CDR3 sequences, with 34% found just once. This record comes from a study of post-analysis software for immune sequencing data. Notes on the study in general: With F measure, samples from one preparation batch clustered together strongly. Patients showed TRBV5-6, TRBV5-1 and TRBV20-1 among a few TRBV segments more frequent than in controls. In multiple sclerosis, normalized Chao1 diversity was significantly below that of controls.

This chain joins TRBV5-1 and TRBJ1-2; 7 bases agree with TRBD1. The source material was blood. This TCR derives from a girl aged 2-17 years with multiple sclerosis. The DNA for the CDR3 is TGCGCCAGCAGCGGGACCGGGACAGACAACTATGGCTACACCTTC. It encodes CASSGTGTDNYGYTF.